This TCR beta chain appears in the sequencing data of a study of identical twins. MiXCR, applied by TCRdb to the 5' RACE reads, yields one record per CDR3 protein. The table lists 240,000 or so distinct CDR3 sequences, about 13% of them singletons. In its sample, this clonotype was seen many times. CDR1 is SGHRS and CDR2 is YFSETQ in the germline V gene. The CDR3 has 15 amino acids. Trimming cost V 3 bases and J 7 bases; bases outside gene matches: 6. These same records also appear under a second study, on yellow fever vaccine responses in identical twins.

V is TRBV5-1 and J is TRBJ2-1, with TRBD1 matching 11 bases. Sequenced sample: memory (CD45RO+) T cells sorted from blood. The receptor comes from a young woman in good health. DNA for the CDR3: TGCGCCAGCAGCTCCCGGACAGGGGGCGAGAATGAGCAGTTCTTC. Its protein product is CASSSRTGGENEQFF. The complete variable domain, with remaining parts taken from reference TRBV5-1 and TRBJ2-1, reads KAGVTQTPRYLIKTRGQQVTLSCSPISGHRSVSWYQQTPGQGLQFLFEYFSETQRNKGNFPGRFSGRQFSNSRSEMNVSTLELGDSALYLCASSSRTGGENEQFFGPGTRLTVL.